These 30 T cell receptor beta chains share one sample of origin, sequenced in a study of blood T cell repertoires in COVID-19. Sequencing used immunoSEQ multiplex PCR; TCRdb keeps in-frame clones, though not all of them. The table has under 200,000 clones, around 90% seen once. The sequenced sample was peripheral blood. All receptors come from a man over 45 with acute or convalescent COVID-19.

This chain links TRBV30 with TRBJ1-1, with 7 positions matching TRBD1. This CDR3 is 13 amino acids long. Trimming cost V 4 bases and J 4 bases; bases outside gene matches: 6. Per germline, CDR1 GTSNPN and CDR2 SVGIG (reference sequence). The CDR3 reads CAWMRQGSTEAFF. CDR3 bases: TGTGCCTGGATGAGACAGGGAAGCACTGAAGCTTTCTTT.

This chain links TRBV9 with TRBJ1-1; D remains unclear. Deletions cut 4 bases from V and 1 base from J, with 11 bases between. CDR3 size: 14 residues. CDR1 is SGDLS and CDR2 is YYNGEE in the germline V gene. CDR3 in DNA: TGTGCCAGCAGCTCACCTAGTAGGAACACTGAAGCTTTCTTT. Translating it yields CASSSPSRNTEAFF.

The V call is TRBV10-3, the J call TRBJ2-7, with a possible D match to TRBD1 (5 bases). Trimming cost V 4 bases and J 3 bases, with 10 bases left between them. This CDR3 is built from 13 residues. Germline values: CDR1 ENHRY, CDR2 SYGVKD. CDR3 nucleotide sequence: TGTGCCATCAGTGTGGGGCCGCTCTACGAGCAGTACGTC. This translates into CAISVGPLYEQYV.

V usage is TRBV24-1 and J usage is TRBJ2-2; TRBD2 matches at 13 bases. CDR1 is KGHDR and CDR2 is SFDVKD in the germline V gene. J gave up 5 bases and V 4 bases, and 6 bases lay outside the gene matches. The CDR3 length is 17 residues. The CDR3 sequence: CATSDPTSGRETGELFF. The CDR3, as DNA: TGTGCCACCAGTGACCCCACTAGCGGGAGGGAAACCGGGGAGCTGTTTTTT.

The gene calls are TRBV18 and TRBJ2-2; 11 bases fit TRBD2. The CDR3 is 17 amino acids. The V gene's germline CDR1 is KGHSH and CDR2 LQKENI. With V trimmed by 6 bases and J by 1 base, 7 bases remained unmatched. For the CDR3, the DNA is TGTGCCAGCTCGCCGGCTAGCGGGAGGTGGAACACCGGGGAGCTGTTTTTT. Encoded protein: CASSPASGRWNTGELFF.

The chain links TRBV10-3 to TRBJ1-4; 7 nucleotides line up with TRBD1. The CDR3 consists of 14 residues. J was trimmed by 0 bases and V by 10 bases; bases with no gene match: 5. CDR1 and CDR2 from the germline V gene are ENHRY and SYGVKD. The CDR3 region has the DNA TGTGCCACTAAGACAGGGACAACTAATGAAAAACTGTTTTTT. Its translation: CATKTGTTNEKLFF.

The V gene is TRBV28, the J gene TRBJ1-6, with a tentative D call TRBD1 (5 bases). CDR1 is MDHEN, CDR2 SYDVKM, per germline. This CDR3 is 15 amino acids long. V was shortened by 6 bases and J by 8 bases, with 17 bases between the two germline ends. CDR3 sequence reads: CASSPLDRVDSPLHF. The CDR3 DNA reads TGTGCCAGCAGCCCATTAGACAGAGTTGATTCACCCCTCCACTTT.

V and J are TRBV6-1 and TRBJ2-7, with 13 bases that match TRBD2. The CDR3 is 16 amino acids. Germline values: CDR1 MNHNS, CDR2 SASEGT. Trimming at V came to 3 bases and at J to 3 bases, leaving 5 bases not matched to a gene. The CDR3: CASSEGLAGRYYEQYF. The CDR3 DNA is TGTGCCAGCAGTGAGGGACTAGCGGGGAGGTACTACGAGCAGTACTTC.

The chain uses TRBV27 and TRBJ1-4; possibly TRBD1 for D (6 bases). The CDR3 totals 16 residues. Between the trimmed V and J ends, which lost 3 bases and 0 bases, there was a span of 11 bases. Germline V gene lookup returns CDR1 MNHEY and CDR2 SMNVEV (reference sequence). CDR3 sequence reads: CASSFAGAPTNEKLFF. The DNA for the CDR3 is TGTGCCAGCAGTTTCGCAGGGGCTCCAACTAATGAAAAACTGTTTTTT. Supplemented by reference TRBV27 and TRBJ1-4, the full variable domain reads EAQVTQNPRYLITVTGKKLTVTCSQNMNHEYMSWYRQDPGLGLRQIYYSMNVEVTDKGDVPEGYKVSRKEKRNFPLILESPSPNQTSLYFCASSFAGAPTNEKLFFGSGTQLSVL.

The rearrangement uses TRBV5-1 and TRBJ1-1, with D perhaps TRBD1 (6 bases). The CDR3 is made up of 15 amino acids. Germline V CDR1 and CDR2: SGHRS, YFSETQ. The ends were cut back, 0 bases at V and 7 bases at J, with 16 bases in the middle. CDR3 in DNA: TGCGCCAGCAGCTTGGCAGGGGCCCTTAATGGTGAAGCTTTCTTT. Its translation: CASSLAGALNGEAFF.

This rearrangement joins TRBV28 to TRBJ1-3, with 7 positions matching TRBD1. The germline V gene has CDR1 MDHEN and CDR2 SYDVKM. This CDR3 has 15 amino acids. The trim removed 5 bases at V and 5 bases at J, leaving 9 bases unmatched. This CDR3 is CASSAGQSSRNTIYF. For the CDR3, the DNA is TGTGCCAGCAGTGCGGGACAGTCATCTCGAAACACCATATATTTT.

The V gene is TRBV27, the J gene TRBJ2-7, with D possibly TRBD1 on 6 matching bases. V was trimmed by 0 bases and J by 3 bases, leaving 6 bases between them. This CDR3 is 13 amino acids long. Germline loops: CDR1 MNHEY, CDR2 SMNVEV (reference sequence). In DNA, the CDR3 is TGTGCCAGCAGTTTATCAGGGGGCTACGAGCAGTACTTC. Encoded protein: CASSLSGGYEQYF.

CDR3 nucleotides: TGTGCCTGGAGTGTTATAGGGGCTAACACTGAAGCTTTCTTT. Residues: CAWSVIGANTEAFF. The chain uses TRBV30 and TRBJ1-1; a weak D match, TRBD1 (5 bases). Trimming took off 0 bases at V and 2 bases at J, with 10 bases between the two ends. The CDR3 consists of 14 residues. Germline-derived CDR1 and CDR2 are GTSNPN and SVGIG (reference sequence).

The J gene is TRBJ2-7, the V gene TRBV10-3, with TRBD2 matching over 7 bases. V trimming: 3 bases; J trimming: 4 bases; junction bases outside the gene matches: 3. The CDR3 is 13 residues long. CDR1 is ENHRY and CDR2 is SYGVKD in the germline V gene. Written as DNA, the CDR3 is TGTGCCATCAGTGAATCGGGACTATACGAGCAGTACTTC. It yields the protein CAISESGLYEQYF.

The chain uses TRBV6-5 and TRBJ1-5, with TRBD1 identical over 7 bases. After removal of 4 bases from V and 4 bases from J, the junction contained 7 bases not matched to a gene. The CDR3 sequence is 15 residues long. Germline CDR1 and CDR2: MNHEY and SVGAGI. Here the CDR3 DNA reads TGTGCCAGCAGTTTAGACAGGGACCCAAATCAGCCCCAGCATTTT. Protein sequence: CASSLDRDPNQPQHF.

V gene TRBV5-6 combines with J gene TRBJ2-5, with TRBD2 matching over 9 bases. The CDR3 has 16 amino acids. From germline, CDR1 is SGHDT and CDR2 YYEEEE. Unmatched junction bases numbered 8, after V lost 1 base and J lost 4 bases. This chain's CDR3 is CASSLFRREGRETQYF. The CDR3 coding sequence is TGTGCCAGCAGCTTGTTTCGGCGGGAGGGCCGAGAGACCCAGTACTTC. Complete variable domain (other parts from reference TRBV5-6 and TRBJ2-5): DAGVTQSPTHLIKTRGQQVTLRCSPKSGHDTVSWYQQALGQGPQFIFQYYEEEERQRGNFPDRFSGHQFPNYSSELNVNALLLGDSALYLCASSLFRREGRETQYFGPGTRLLVL.

The chain uses TRBV3-1 (or the pseudogene TRBV3-2) and TRBJ1-4, with 7 nucleotides matching TRBD1. V lost 3 bases to trimming and J lost 3 bases; unmatched junction nucleotides: 1. This CDR3 is 14 amino acids long. The germline V gene has CDR1 LGHDT and CDR2 YNNKEL (reference sequence). This CDR3 reads CASSQGQSNEKLFF. CDR3 DNA sequence: TGTGCCAGCAGCCAGGGACAGTCTAATGAAAAACTGTTTTTT.

This chain joins TRBV9 and TRBJ1-1; D unresolved. V gave up 2 bases and J gave up 0 bases, with 11 bases separating them. The CDR3 sequence is 15 residues long. The germline CDR1 and CDR2 sequences are SGDLS and YYNGEE. In DNA, the CDR3 is TGTGCCAGCAGCGTCACATTTTCCATGAACACTGAAGCTTTCTTT. This translates into CASSVTFSMNTEAFF.

V usage is TRBV25-1 and J usage is TRBJ2-2; TRBD1 is a possible D gene (5 bases). The length of the CDR3 is 14 residues. Per germline, CDR1 MGHDK and CDR2 SYGVNS. V was shortened by 8 bases and J by 0 bases, with 10 bases between the two germline ends. As DNA, the CDR3 is TGTGCCAGCCGCACGACAGCGAACACCGGGGAGCTGTTTTTT. Its protein product is CASRTTANTGELFF. Full variable domain (remainder filled in from reference TRBV25-1 and TRBJ2-2): EADIYQTPRYLVIGTGKKITLECSQTMGHDKMYWYQQDPGMELHLIHYSYGVNSTEKGDLSSESTVSRIRTEHFPLTLESARPSHTSQYLCASRTTANTGELFFGEGSRLTVL.

This rearrangement joins TRBV7-9 to TRBJ2-3, with D tentatively TRBD1 (5 bases). This CDR3 spans 19 amino acids. The germline gives CDR1 SEHNR, CDR2 FQNEAQ (reference sequence). With 5 bases removed from V and 5 bases from J, the gap between germline ends came to 29 bases. This CDR3 is CASSGPGQIVRKRIDTQYF. CDR3 nucleotides: TGTGCCAGCAGCGGACCCGGACAAATAGTCCGCAAGAGAATAGATACGCAGTATTTT.

The rearrangement uses TRBV28 and TRBJ1-5; no firm D call. This CDR3 has 12 residues. The ends were cut back, 6 bases at V and 6 bases at J, with 9 bases in the middle. Germline assignment: CDR1 MDHEN and CDR2 SYDVKM. The CDR3 coding sequence is TGTGCCAGCAGATCGCTAAGTCAGCCCCAGCATTTT. Amino acid sequence: CASRSLSQPQHF.

This chain joins TRBV12-3 or TRBV12-4 and TRBJ1-2; D is unclear. V was clipped by 4 bases and J by 2 bases, with 5 bases between them. CDR3 length: 12 residues. CDR3 DNA sequence: TGTGCCAGCAGTTCGTCCAACTATGGCTACACCTTC. It is translated as CASSSSNYGYTF.

V usage is TRBV3-1 (or the pseudogene TRBV3-2) and J usage is TRBJ1-5; tentatively, D is TRBD1 (6 bases). The germline CDR1 and CDR2 sequences are LGHDT and YNNKEL (reference sequence). V shed 2 bases and J shed 1 base, with 9 bases lying between them. The CDR3 length is 15 residues. The CDR3 DNA reads as TGTGCCAGCAGCCAATCAGACAGGAGCAATCAGCCCCAGCATTTT. The encoded protein is CASSQSDRSNQPQHF.

The chain links TRBV7-9 to TRBJ1-4; 11 nucleotides align to TRBD1. From germline, CDR1 is SEHNR and CDR2 FQNEAQ (reference sequence). Losses at the gene ends were 5 bases for V and 6 bases for J; bases not matched to a gene: 5. This CDR3 is built from 15 residues. In DNA form, the CDR3 reads TGTGCCAGCAGCCACCGGGACAGGGGGGATGAAAAACTGTTTTTT. Residues: CASSHRDRGDEKLFF.

This clone was counted once. The chain is built from TRBV5-1 and TRBJ1-2; 7 nucleotides line up with TRBD1. CDR3 size: 16 residues. Germline CDR1 reads SGHRS; CDR2 reads YFSETQ. After removal of 4 bases from V and 0 bases from J, the junction contained 9 bases not matched to a gene. The chain's CDR3 is CASSPGQFRANYGYTF. The CDR3 DNA follows: TGCGCCAGCAGCCCGGGACAGTTTCGGGCTAACTATGGCTACACCTTC.

V and J are TRBV11-2 and TRBJ2-3; TRBD2 matches 13 bases. V lost 5 bases and J lost 3; bases outside the gene matches: 8. The CDR3 loop spans 17 amino acids. Germline V lookup: CDR1 SGHAT, CDR2 FQNNGV. CDR3 sequence: CASSLLGTSGKTDTQYF. The CDR3 DNA reads as TGTGCCAGCAGCCTACTGGGGACTAGCGGGAAGACAGATACGCAGTATTTT.

The chain employs TRBV6-5 and TRBJ1-2, with 9 bases fitting TRBD1. The CDR3 covers 14 residues. Trimming at V came to 3 bases and at J to 7 bases, leaving 6 bases not matched to a gene. CDR1 and CDR2 (germline): MNHEY, SVGAGI. This CDR3 reads CASSYNRGPGGYTF. For the CDR3, the DNA is TGTGCCAGCAGTTATAACAGGGGGCCCGGTGGCTACACCTTC.

The V gene is TRBV7-4, the J gene TRBJ2-7, with TRBD1 identical over 7 bases. Germline V gives CDR1 SGHVT, CDR2 SQSDAQ. V shed 2 bases, J shed 5 bases, and the junction held 9 bases outside the gene matches. This CDR3 has 15 amino acids. CDR3 region: CASSLQAGGIHEQYF. Here the CDR3 DNA reads TGTGCCAGCAGCTTACAGGCAGGGGGTATACACGAGCAGTACTTC.

The table lists this clone with a count of one. J is TRBJ1-6 and V is TRBV30; no reliable D call. V lost 4 bases and J 10 bases, leaving 11 bases between the germline ends. Germline V gives CDR1 GTSNPN, CDR2 SVGIG (reference sequence). The CDR3 is 12 residues long. The CDR3 nucleotides read TGTGCCTGGACCGCAGGTCCCTCACCCCTCCACTTT. Protein product: CAWTAGPSPLHF.

This chain uses TRBV7-2 with TRBJ1-6; D is perhaps TRBD1 (5 bases). Trimming pared 8 bases from V and 5 bases from J, leaving 10 bases between. The germline CDR1 and CDR2 sequences are SGHTA and FQGNSA. There are 13 residues in the CDR3. The CDR3 region is CASVPGDNSPLHF. As DNA, the CDR3 is TGTGCCAGCGTACCGGGGGATAATTCACCCCTCCACTTT.